This is a list of T cell receptor beta chains from one sample in a study of T cell responses to AZD1222 COVID-19 vaccine. Using immunoSEQ multiplex PCR, the repertoire was profiled, and TCRdb retains in-frame clones only, with some absent. The sample lists more than 95,000 clones; 85% to 90% were seen once. This sample comprised peripheral blood, obtained on day 0 of AZD1222 vaccination. The receptors were sampled from an adult in good health. Both conserved end residues are part of each CDR3. A D gene is named only where the DNA matches it firmly. Clone sizes are given selectively: once, few, many, or a class where the clone is expanded.

>TRBV6-5|NA|TRBJ2-1|once
CASSYFRASSYNEQFF
TGTGCCAGCAGTTATTTTAGGGCTAGCTCCTACAATGAGCAGTTCTTC
>TRBV30|NA|TRBJ2-5|NA
CAWSKGVETQYF
TGTGCCTGGAGTAAGGGCGTAGAGACCCAGTACTTC
>TRBV5-1|NA|TRBJ1-4|NA
CASSGGTPNEKLFF
TGCGCCAGCAGCGGAGGGACACCGAATGAAAAACTGTTTTTT
>TRBV3-1/TRBV3-2|TRBD2|TRBJ2-3|NA
CASSLAGSTDTQYF
TGTGCCAGCAGCCTAGCGGGGTCCACAGATACGCAGTATTTT
>TRBV2|TRBD2|TRBJ2-1|once
CASSESLAGNYNEQFF
TGTGCCAGCAGTGAATCACTAGCGGGAAATTACAATGAGCAGTTCTTC
>TRBV2|NA|TRBJ2-5|NA
CASSEHGDEETQYF
TGTGCCAGCAGTGAACATGGGGATGAGGAGACCCAGTACTTC
>TRBV5-6|TRBD2|TRBJ2-7|NA
CASSPRGGLAAYEQYF
TGTGCCAGCAGCCCCAGGGGGGGACTAGCTGCCTATGAGCAGTACTTC
>TRBV12-5|TRBD2|TRBJ2-3|once
CASGRSWTSGRTSTDTQYF
TGTGCTAGTGGTCGCTCTTGGACTAGCGGGAGGACTAGCACAGATACGCAGTATTTT
>TRBV28|TRBD1|TRBJ1-5|NA
CASSDGQGYQPQHF
TGTGCCAGCAGTGATGGACAGGGCTATCAGCCCCAGCATTTT
>TRBV5-6|NA|TRBJ2-3|NA
CASSPYTDTQYF
TGTGCCAGCAGCCCATACACAGATACGCAGTATTTT
>TRBV5-1|NA|TRBJ2-5|NA
CASSLEGRREETQYF
TGCGCCAGCAGCTTGGAAGGGCGCAGGGAAGAGACCCAGTACTTC
>TRBV7-2|NA|TRBJ1-5|NA
CASSLGGAEPQHF
TGTGCCAGCAGCTTGGGGGGCGCGGAGCCCCAGCATTTT
>TRBV27|NA|TRBJ2-2|NA
CASSFSLGELFF
TGTGCCAGCAGTTTTAGTTTGGGGGAGCTGTTTTTT
>TRBV3-1/TRBV3-2|NA|TRBJ2-1|few
CASSRSGRVYNEQFF
TGTGCCAGCAGCCGTAGCGGAAGGGTCTACAATGAGCAGTTCTTC
>TRBV11-2|TRBD1|TRBJ2-7|NA
CASSLRWTGSEQYF
TGTGCCAGCAGCTTACGATGGACAGGGAGCGAGCAGTACTTC
>TRBV7-2|NA|TRBJ2-7|NA
CASSFGRDRAYEQYF
TGTGCCAGCAGCTTTGGGCGGGACAGAGCCTACGAGCAGTACTTC
>TRBV27|NA|TRBJ1-2|NA
CASSYSGTGSSYGYTF
TGTGCCAGCAGTTATTCGGGAACAGGCTCCTCCTATGGCTACACCTTC
>TRBV10-3|NA|TRBJ1-5|NA
CAISLAGPKERQPQHF
TGTGCCATCAGCCTCGCGGGACCCAAAGAGCGTCAGCCCCAGCATTTT
>TRBV2|TRBD1|TRBJ1-5|NA
CASKAGTGGRDSNQPQHF
TGTGCCAGCAAGGCCGGGACAGGGGGCAGGGATAGCAATCAGCCCCAGCATTTT
>TRBV19|TRBD2|TRBJ2-5|NA
CASSTGGRGETQYF
TGTGCCAGTAGTACGGGGGGTAGAGGAGAGACCCAGTACTTC
>TRBV19|TRBD2|TRBJ2-7|NA
CATPEGERGASYEQYF
TGTGCCACCCCCGAGGGGGAGCGGGGGGCCTCCTACGAGCAGTACTTC
>TRBV5-1|TRBD1|TRBJ2-7|NA
CASSSGTGAGEQYF
TGCGCCAGCAGCTCCGGGACAGGGGCGGGCGAGCAGTACTTC
>TRBV18|NA|TRBJ1-6|NA
CASSPDSNSPLHF
TGTGCCAGCTCACCAGACAGTAATTCACCCCTCCACTTT
>TRBV6-2/TRBV6-3|TRBD1|TRBJ1-2|few
CASSFDRGLYGYTF
TGTGCCAGCAGTTTTGACAGGGGACTTTATGGCTACACCTTC
>TRBV12-3/TRBV12-4|TRBD1|TRBJ1-3|NA
CASRGQGANTIYF
TGTGCCAGCAGAGGCCAGGGGGCGAACACCATATATTTT
>TRBV7-2|NA|TRBJ1-4|NA
CASSFPGLKLFF
TGTGCCAGCAGCTTTCCAGGTCTAAAACTGTTTTTT
>TRBV12-5|NA|TRBJ2-7|NA
CASGLGQIYEQYF
TGTGCTAGTGGTTTGGGGCAGATCTACGAGCAGTACTTC